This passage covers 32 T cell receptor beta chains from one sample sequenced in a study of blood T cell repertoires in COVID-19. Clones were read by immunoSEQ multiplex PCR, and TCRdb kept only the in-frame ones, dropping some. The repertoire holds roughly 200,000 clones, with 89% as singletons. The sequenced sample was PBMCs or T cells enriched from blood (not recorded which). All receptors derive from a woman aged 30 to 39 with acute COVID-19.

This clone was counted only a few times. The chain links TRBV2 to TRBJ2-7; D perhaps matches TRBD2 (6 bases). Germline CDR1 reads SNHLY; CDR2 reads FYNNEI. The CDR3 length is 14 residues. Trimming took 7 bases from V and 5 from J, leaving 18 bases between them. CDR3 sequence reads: CASMGMPGGDEQYF. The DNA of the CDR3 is TGTGCCAGCATGGGGATGCCTGGCGGGGACGAGCAGTACTTC.

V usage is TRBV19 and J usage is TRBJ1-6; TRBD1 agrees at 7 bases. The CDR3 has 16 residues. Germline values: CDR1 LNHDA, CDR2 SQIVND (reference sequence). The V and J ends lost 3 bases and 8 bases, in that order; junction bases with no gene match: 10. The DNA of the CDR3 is TGTGCCAGTAGTATCAGGGGGAGCACGGAGGATTCACCCCTCCACTTT. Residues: CASSIRGSTEDSPLHF.

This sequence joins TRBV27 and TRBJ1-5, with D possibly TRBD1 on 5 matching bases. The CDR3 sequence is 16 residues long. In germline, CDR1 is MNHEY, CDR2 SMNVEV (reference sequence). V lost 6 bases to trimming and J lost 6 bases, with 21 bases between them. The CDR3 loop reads CASSGGSARLGQPQHF. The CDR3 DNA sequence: TGTGCCAGCAGCGGGGGATCTGCGCGGTTGGGTCAGCCCCAGCATTTT.

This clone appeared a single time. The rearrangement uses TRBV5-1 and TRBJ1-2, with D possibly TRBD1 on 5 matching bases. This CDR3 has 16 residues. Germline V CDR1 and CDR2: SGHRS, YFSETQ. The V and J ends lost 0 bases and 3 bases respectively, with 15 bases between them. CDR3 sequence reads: CASSLGGGAPDYGYTF. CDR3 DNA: TGCGCCAGCAGCTTGGGAGGTGGGGCGCCCGACTATGGCTACACCTTC.

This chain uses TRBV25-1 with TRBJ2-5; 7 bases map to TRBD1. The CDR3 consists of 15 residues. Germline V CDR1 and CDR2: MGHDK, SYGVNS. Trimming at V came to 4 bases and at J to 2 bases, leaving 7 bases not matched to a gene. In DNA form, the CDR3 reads TGTGCCAGCAGTGGGAACAGGGGCCGGCAAGAGACCCAGTACTTC. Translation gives CASSGNRGRQETQYF.

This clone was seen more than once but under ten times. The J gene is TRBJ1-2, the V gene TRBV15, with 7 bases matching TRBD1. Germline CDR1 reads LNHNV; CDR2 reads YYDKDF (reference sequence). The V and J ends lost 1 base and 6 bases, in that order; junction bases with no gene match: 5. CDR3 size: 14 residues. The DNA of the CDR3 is TGTGCCACCAGCAGAGTCGACAGGGAAGATGGCTACACCTTC. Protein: CATSRVDREDGYTF.

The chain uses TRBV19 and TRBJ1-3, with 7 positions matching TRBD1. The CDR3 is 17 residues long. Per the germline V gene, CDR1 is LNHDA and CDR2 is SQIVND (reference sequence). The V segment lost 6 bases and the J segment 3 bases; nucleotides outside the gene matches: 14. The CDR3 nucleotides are TGTGCCAGTAGCGACGTTGGGACAGCAACGATTGGAAACACCATATATTTT. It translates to CASSDVGTATIGNTIYF.

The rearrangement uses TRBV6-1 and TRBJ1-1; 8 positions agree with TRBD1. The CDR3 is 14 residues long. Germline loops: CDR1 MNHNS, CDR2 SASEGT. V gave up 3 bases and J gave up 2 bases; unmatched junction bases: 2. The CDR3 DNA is TGTGCCAGCAGTGAGACAGGGGTTAACACTGAAGCTTTCTTT. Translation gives CASSETGVNTEAFF.

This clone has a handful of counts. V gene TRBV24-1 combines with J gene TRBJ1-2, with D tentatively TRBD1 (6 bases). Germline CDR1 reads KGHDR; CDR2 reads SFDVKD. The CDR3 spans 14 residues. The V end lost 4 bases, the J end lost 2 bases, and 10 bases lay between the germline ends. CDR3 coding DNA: TGTGCCACCAGTGACGGCAGGGGAAACTATGGCTACACCTTC. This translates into CATSDGRGNYGYTF.

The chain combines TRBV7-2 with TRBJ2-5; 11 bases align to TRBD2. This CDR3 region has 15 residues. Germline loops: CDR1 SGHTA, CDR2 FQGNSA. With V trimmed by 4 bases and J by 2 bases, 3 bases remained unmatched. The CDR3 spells CASSWGLAEQETQYF. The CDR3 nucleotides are TGTGCCAGCAGCTGGGGACTAGCGGAACAAGAGACCCAGTACTTC.

CDR3 sequence: CASRRHQHYGYTF. The CDR3 DNA reads TGTGCCAGCAGGAGACACCAGCACTATGGCTACACCTTC. V usage is TRBV27 and J usage is TRBJ1-2; D unclear. This CDR3 contains 13 residues. Trimming cost V 6 bases and J 3 bases, with 11 bases left between them. Germline V gene data show CDR1 as MNHEY and CDR2 as SMNVEV (reference sequence).

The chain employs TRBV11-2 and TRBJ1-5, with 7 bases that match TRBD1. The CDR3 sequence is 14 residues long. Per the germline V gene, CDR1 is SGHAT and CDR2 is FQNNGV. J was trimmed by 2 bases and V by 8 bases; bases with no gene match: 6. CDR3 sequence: CASAITGGNQPQHF. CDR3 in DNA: TGTGCCAGCGCAATTACAGGGGGCAATCAGCCCCAGCATTTT. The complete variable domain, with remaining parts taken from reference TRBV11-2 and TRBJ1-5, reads EAGVAQSPRYKIIEKRQSVAFWCNPISGHATLYWYQQILGQGPKLLIQFQNNGVVDDSQLPKDRFSAERLKGVDSTLKIQPAKLEDSAVYLCASAITGGNQPQHFGDGTRLSIL.

The CDR3 loop reads CASSFVQGRTEAFF. CDR3 nucleotide sequence: TGTGCCAGCAGCTTCGTACAGGGACGCACTGAAGCTTTCTTT. This chain joins TRBV7-2 and TRBJ1-1, with D perhaps TRBD1 (6 bases). Trimming left V 3 bases short and J 4 bases short, with 12 bases between. The CDR3 covers 14 residues. The germline CDR1 and CDR2 sequences are SGHTA and FQGNSA.

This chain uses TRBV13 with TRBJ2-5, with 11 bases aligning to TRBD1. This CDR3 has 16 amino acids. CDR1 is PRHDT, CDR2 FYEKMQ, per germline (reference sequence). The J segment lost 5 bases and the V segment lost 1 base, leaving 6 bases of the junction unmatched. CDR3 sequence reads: CASSLAGQGVGETQYF. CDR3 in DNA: TGTGCCAGCAGCTTAGCGGGACAGGGGGTGGGGGAGACCCAGTACTTC.

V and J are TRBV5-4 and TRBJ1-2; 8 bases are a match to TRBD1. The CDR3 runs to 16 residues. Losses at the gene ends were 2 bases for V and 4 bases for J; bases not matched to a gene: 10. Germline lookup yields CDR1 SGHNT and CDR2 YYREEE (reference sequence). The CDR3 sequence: CASSFPGQGITYGYTF. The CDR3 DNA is TGTGCCAGCAGCTTCCCCGGACAGGGTATTACCTATGGCTACACCTTC.

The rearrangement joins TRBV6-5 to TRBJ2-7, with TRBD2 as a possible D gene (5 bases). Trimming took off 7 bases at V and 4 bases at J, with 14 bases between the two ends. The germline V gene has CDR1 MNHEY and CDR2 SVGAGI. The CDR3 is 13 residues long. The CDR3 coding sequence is TGTGCCAGCACCCGCGGGCGGGCATACGAGCAGTACTTC. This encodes CASTRGRAYEQYF.

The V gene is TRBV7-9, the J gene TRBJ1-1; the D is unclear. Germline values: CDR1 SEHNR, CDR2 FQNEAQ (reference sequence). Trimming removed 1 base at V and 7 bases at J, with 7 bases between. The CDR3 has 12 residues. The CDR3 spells CASSLDTDEAFF. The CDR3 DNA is TGTGCCAGCAGCTTAGATACAGATGAAGCTTTCTTT.

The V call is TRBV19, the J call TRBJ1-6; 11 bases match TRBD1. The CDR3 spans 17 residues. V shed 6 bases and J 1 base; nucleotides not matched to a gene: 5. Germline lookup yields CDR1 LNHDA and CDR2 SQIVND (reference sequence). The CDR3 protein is CASRRGQGASYNSPLHF. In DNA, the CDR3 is TGTGCCAGTAGGAGAGGACAGGGGGCTTCCTATAATTCACCCCTCCACTTT.

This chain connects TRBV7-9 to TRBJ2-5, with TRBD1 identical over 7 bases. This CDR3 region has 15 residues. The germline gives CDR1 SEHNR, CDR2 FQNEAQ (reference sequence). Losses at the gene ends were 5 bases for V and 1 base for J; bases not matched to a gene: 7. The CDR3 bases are TGTGCCAGCAGCCACCGAACAGGGGCCCAAGAGACCCAGTACTTC. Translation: CASSHRTGAQETQYF.

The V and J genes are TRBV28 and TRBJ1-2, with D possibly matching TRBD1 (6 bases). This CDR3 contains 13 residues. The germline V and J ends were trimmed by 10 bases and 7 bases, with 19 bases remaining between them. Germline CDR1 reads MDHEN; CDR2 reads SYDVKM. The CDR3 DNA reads TGTGCCACCACGGGCGGGGGGCGTTTTGGCTACACCTTC. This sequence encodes CATTGGGRFGYTF.

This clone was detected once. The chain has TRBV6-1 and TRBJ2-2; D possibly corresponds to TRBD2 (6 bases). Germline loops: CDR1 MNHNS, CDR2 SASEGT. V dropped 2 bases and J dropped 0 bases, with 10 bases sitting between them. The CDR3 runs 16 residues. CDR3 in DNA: TGTGCCAGCAGTGAATGGGCGGGGACGAACACCGGGGAGCTGTTTTTT. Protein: CASSEWAGTNTGELFF.

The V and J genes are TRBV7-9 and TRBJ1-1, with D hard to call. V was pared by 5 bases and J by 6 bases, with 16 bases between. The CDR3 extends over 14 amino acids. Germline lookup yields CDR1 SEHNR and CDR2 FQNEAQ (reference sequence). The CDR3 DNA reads TGTGCCAGCAGCCCAAACCCGGAGGGAGCTGAAGCTTTCTTT. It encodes CASSPNPEGAEAFF.

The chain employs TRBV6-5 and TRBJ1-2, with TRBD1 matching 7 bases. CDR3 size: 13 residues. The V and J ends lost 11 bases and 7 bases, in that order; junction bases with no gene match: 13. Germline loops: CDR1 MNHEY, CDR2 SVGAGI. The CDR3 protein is CAASQGRTVGYTF. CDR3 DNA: TGTGCCGCCTCACAGGGGCGCACGGTTGGCTACACCTTC.

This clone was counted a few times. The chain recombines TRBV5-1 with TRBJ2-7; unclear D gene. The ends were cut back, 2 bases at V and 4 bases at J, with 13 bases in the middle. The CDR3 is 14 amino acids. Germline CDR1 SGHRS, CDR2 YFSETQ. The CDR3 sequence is CASSFERSSYEQYF. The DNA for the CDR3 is TGCGCCAGCAGCTTCGAGCGCTCCTCGTACGAGCAGTACTTC.

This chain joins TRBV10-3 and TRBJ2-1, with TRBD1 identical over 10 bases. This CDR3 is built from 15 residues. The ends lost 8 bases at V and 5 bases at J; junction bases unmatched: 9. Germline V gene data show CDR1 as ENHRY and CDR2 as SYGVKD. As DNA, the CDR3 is TGTGCCATCTCGGTGACAGGGGGCCCCGACAATGAGCAGTTCTTC. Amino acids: CAISVTGGPDNEQFF.

The CDR3 coding sequence is TGTGCCAGCAGCTTAGATTCGGTCAACGGGAAAACTTTCTTT. Residues: CASSLDSVNGKTFF. This rearrangement joins TRBV11-3 to TRBJ1-1; D is unclear. V was cut by 0 bases and J by 12 bases, with 17 bases left in between. The germline V gene has CDR1 SGHNT and CDR2 YENEEA. CDR3 length: 14 amino acids.

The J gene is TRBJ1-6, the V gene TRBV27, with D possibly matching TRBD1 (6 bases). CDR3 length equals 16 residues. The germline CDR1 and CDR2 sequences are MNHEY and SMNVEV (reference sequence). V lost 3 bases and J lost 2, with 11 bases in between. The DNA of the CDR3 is TGTGCCAGCAGTTTTGTCAGGGGAGCCTATAATTCACCCCTCCACTTT. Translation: CASSFVRGAYNSPLHF.

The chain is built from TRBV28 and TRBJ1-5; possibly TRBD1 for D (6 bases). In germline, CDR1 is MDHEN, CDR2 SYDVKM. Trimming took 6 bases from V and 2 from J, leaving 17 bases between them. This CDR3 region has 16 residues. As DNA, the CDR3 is TGTGCCAGCAGCCTCAAACAGGGATGGGGCAATCAGCCCCAGCATTTT. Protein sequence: CASSLKQGWGNQPQHF.

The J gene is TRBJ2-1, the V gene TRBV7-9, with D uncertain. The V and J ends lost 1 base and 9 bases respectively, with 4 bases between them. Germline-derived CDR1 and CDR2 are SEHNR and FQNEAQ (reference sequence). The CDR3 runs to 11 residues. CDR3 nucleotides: TGTGCCAGCAGCTTAGTCCTTGAGCAGTTCTTC. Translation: CASSLVLEQFF.

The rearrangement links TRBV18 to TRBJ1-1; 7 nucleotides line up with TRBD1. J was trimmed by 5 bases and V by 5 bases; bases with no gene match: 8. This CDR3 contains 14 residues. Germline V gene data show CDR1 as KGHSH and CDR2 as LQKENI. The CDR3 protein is CASSASGGNTEAFF. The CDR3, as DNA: TGTGCCAGCTCAGCCTCAGGGGGAAATACTGAAGCTTTCTTT. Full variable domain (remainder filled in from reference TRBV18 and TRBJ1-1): NAGVMQNPRHLVRRRGQEARLRCSPMKGHSHVYWYRQLPEEGLKFMVYLQKENIIDESGMPKERFSAEFPKEGPSILRIQQVVRGDSAAYFCASSASGGNTEAFFGQGTRLTVV.

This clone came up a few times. In DNA form, the CDR3 reads TGTGCCAGCAGTTTCACGACAGGTAACTCCTACGAGCAGTACTTC. It codes for CASSFTTGNSYEQYF. V gene TRBV28 combines with J gene TRBJ2-7; the D gene is possibly TRBD1 (6 bases). The V end lost 3 bases, the J end lost 0 bases, and 12 bases lay between the germline ends. This CDR3 is built from 15 residues. Germline values: CDR1 MDHEN, CDR2 SYDVKM.

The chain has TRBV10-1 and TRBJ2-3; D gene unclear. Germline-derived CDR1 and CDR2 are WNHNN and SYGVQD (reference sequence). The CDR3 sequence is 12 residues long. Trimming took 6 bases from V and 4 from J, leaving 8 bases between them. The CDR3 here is CASSLGADTQYF. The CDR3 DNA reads TGCGCCAGCAGCCTTGGAGCAGATACGCAGTATTTT.